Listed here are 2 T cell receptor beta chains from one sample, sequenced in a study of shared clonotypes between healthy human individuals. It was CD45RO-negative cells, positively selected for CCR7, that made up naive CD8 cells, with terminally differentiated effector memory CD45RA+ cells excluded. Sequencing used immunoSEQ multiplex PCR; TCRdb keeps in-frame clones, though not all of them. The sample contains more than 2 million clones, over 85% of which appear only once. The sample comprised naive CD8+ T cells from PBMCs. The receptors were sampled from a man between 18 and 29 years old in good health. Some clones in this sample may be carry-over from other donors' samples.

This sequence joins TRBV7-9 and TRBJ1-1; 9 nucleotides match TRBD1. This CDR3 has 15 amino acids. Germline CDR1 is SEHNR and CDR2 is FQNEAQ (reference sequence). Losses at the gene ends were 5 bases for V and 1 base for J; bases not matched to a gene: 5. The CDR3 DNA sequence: TGTGCCAGCAGCGCGTGGACAGGGGAGAACACTGAAGCTTTCTTT. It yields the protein CASSAWTGENTEAFF. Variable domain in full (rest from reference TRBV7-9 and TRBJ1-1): DTGVSQNPRHKITKRGQNVTFRCDPISEHNRLYWYRQTLGQGPEFLTYFQNEAQLEKSRLLSDRFSAERPKGSFSTLEIQRTEQGDSAMYLCASSAWTGENTEAFFGQGTRLTVV.

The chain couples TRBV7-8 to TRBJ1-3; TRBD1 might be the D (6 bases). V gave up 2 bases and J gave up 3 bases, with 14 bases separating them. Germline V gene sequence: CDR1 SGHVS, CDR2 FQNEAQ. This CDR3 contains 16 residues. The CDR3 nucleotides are TGTGCCAGCAGCTTATCTCCACAGGGTGGTGGAAACACCATATATTTT. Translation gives CASSLSPQGGGNTIYF.